This T cell receptor (beta chain) was identified in a study of cytomegalovirus exposure and HLA in healthy donors. Notes on the study in general: Among TCR sequences, most were rare, though some public TCRs appeared in many donors. Common viral pathogens seemed, in a later analysis, to connect with several of the most significant clusters. Accurate HLA-A and HLA-B prediction from TCR beta sequences was reported for most subjects.

V was clipped by 6 bases and J by 7 bases, with 16 bases between them. This CDR3 spans 14 amino acids. Germline assignment: CDR1 MNHEY and CDR2 SMNVEV (reference sequence). The primer mix had 60 Vbeta and 13 Jbeta primers. Only in-frame clones appear in the TCRdb table, and some are missing; sequencing was by immunoSEQ multiplex PCR. The sample holds 150,000 to 200,000 clones, around 83% seen once. Comments on this clone: The antigen remains undetermined.

The V call is TRBV27, the J call TRBJ1-5; D is ambiguous. The sequenced material came from PBMCs. The sequence was obtained from a woman aged 18-35 years in good health and CMV-seronegative. CDR3: CASSPSVESQPQHF. DNA for the CDR3: TGTGCCAGCAGCCCCTCCGTTGAGTCGCAGCCCCAGCATTTT.